This entry lists 6 T cell receptor beta chains sequenced from one sample in a study of Ad26.COV2.S vaccination and SARS-CoV-2 variants. The treatment was: around 19 received Ad26.COV2.S at low or high dose, single or two shots; about 5 received placebo; per-sample allocation not given. The investigators took samples on day 63 after the first vaccine or placebo injection. Method: immunoSEQ multiplex PCR; TCRdb's copy keeps in-frame clones and lacks some. There are some 520,000 clones in the sample; around 88% occur only once, and roughly 13% lies in the top ten. Sequences were derived from peripheral blood, sampled in a trial of Ad26.COV2.S vaccine versus placebo. The receptors here all came from a person between 18 and 60 years old who received the Ad26.COV2.S COVID-19 vaccine or a placebo.

This sequence joins TRBV28 and TRBJ2-2; no clear D. The V gene's germline CDR1 is MDHEN and CDR2 SYDVKM. Trimming removed 3 bases at V and 6 bases at J, with 11 bases between. The CDR3 length is 14 residues. CDR3 DNA sequence: TGTGCCAGCAGTTTGTCAGGTCCTCCCGGGGAGCTGTTTTTT. Translated, it gives CASSLSGPPGELFF.

This chain links TRBV19 with TRBJ1-5; TRBD1 agrees at 7 bases. V trimming: 4 bases; J trimming: 4 bases; junction bases outside the gene matches: 4. CDR3 length equals 14 residues. Looked up from germline, CDR1 is LNHDA and CDR2 is SQIVND (reference sequence). CDR3 sequence reads: CASSRQGANQPQHF. CDR3 DNA: TGTGCCAGTAGTAGACAGGGAGCGAATCAGCCCCAGCATTTT. The variable domain in full, with the rest retrieved from reference TRBV19 and TRBJ1-5, is DGGITQSPKYLFRKEGQNVTLSCEQNLNHDAMYWYRQDPGQGLRLIYYSQIVNDFQKGDIAEGYSVSREKKESFPLTVTSAQKNPTAFYLCASSRQGANQPQHFGDGTRLSIL.

This clone was observed a single time. This chain links TRBV5-6 with TRBJ1-2; D gene ambiguous. Trimming shortened V by 2 bases and J by 8 bases, and 10 bases separated the two germline ends. The CDR3 has 12 residues. From germline, CDR1 is SGHDT and CDR2 YYEEEE. The CDR3 protein is CASSLGPGGYTF. DNA of the CDR3: TGTGCCAGCAGCTTAGGTCCTGGGGGCTACACCTTC.

The chain employs TRBV19 and TRBJ1-5; tentative D call: TRBD1 (6 bases). CDR3 length equals 14 residues. Looked up from germline, CDR1 is LNHDA and CDR2 is SQIVND (reference sequence). Between the trimmed V and J ends, which lost 3 bases and 7 bases, there was a span of 13 bases. The CDR3 nucleotides are TGTGCCAGTAGTATCGCGGGGGGCCGCCAGCCCCAGCATTTT. Protein: CASSIAGGRQPQHF.

This chain connects TRBV5-5 to TRBJ1-5, with D uncertain. CDR1 is SGHKS and CDR2 is YYEKEE in the germline V gene (reference sequence). The CDR3 is made up of 16 amino acids. Trimming pared 0 bases from V and 2 bases from J, leaving 12 bases between. The CDR3 coding sequence is TGTGCCAGCAGCTTGGACGAAGGCGTGGGCAATCAGCCCCAGCATTTT. Translated, it gives CASSLDEGVGNQPQHF.

V is TRBV15 and J is TRBJ1-4; D is ambiguous. The CDR3 totals 18 residues. V was pared by 5 bases and J by 0 bases, with 19 bases between. CDR1 and CDR2 from the germline V gene are LNHNV and YYDKDF (reference sequence). The CDR3 sequence: CATSGWPRGPATNEKLFF. The CDR3 DNA reads TGTGCCACCAGCGGGTGGCCCCGAGGACCCGCAACTAATGAAAAACTGTTTTTT.